Listed here are 8 T cell receptor beta chains from one sample, sequenced in a study of blood T cell repertoires in COVID-19. Sequencing used immunoSEQ multiplex PCR; TCRdb keeps in-frame clones, though not all of them. The sample has a few hundred thousand clones, approximately 87% seen once. The sequenced material came from peripheral blood. The receptor set was obtained from a woman in her forties or fifties with acute or convalescent COVID-19.

The chain recombines TRBV19 with TRBJ1-2; 8 positions match TRBD1. The CDR3 contains 14 residues. The germline gives CDR1 LNHDA, CDR2 SQIVND (reference sequence). J lost 4 bases, V lost 5 bases, and 6 bases had no gene match. The CDR3 spells CASSPDGQGYGYTF. Written as DNA, the CDR3 is TGTGCCAGTAGTCCGGACGGACAGGGCTATGGCTACACCTTC.

The rearrangement joins TRBV6-5 to TRBJ1-1; the D gene is possibly TRBD1 (5 bases). The CDR3 has 13 residues. Trimming cost V 2 bases and J 5 bases, with 9 bases left between them. CDR1 MNHEY and CDR2 SVGAGI come from the germline V gene. Here the CDR3 reads CASSYGKGTEAFF. CDR3 bases: TGTGCCAGCAGTTACGGCAAGGGGACTGAAGCTTTCTTT.

This clone is a singleton in its sample. V usage is TRBV4-1 and J usage is TRBJ2-3, with D possibly matching TRBD2 (5 bases). Germline values: CDR1 MGHRA, CDR2 YSYEKL. The length of the CDR3 is 14 residues. V was cut by 6 bases and J by 2 bases, with 12 bases left in between. The CDR3 sequence: CASRYRDFTDTQYF. The DNA for the CDR3 is TGCGCCAGCAGGTACCGGGATTTCACAGATACGCAGTATTTT.

As for this clone: A read error is likely, as this CDR3 ends without the conserved phenylalanine or tryptophan. Because the CDR3's place on the DNA is in doubt, the DNA is left out and the CDR3 is given as listed by TCRdb. This sequence joins TRBV3-1 (or the pseudogene TRBV3-2) and TRBJ2-7; the D call TRBD2 from the table was never checked on the DNA. The CDR3 is 9 amino acids in total, end residues counted. CDR1 and CDR2 (germline): LGHDT, YNNKEL (reference sequence). The CDR3 sequence is CASSPRARN.

There are a few counts of this clone. This sequence joins TRBV19 and TRBJ1-3, with 7 bases identical to TRBD1. CDR3 length: 16 residues. Germline CDR1 and CDR2: LNHDA and SQIVND (reference sequence). V shed 7 bases and J 0 bases; nucleotides not matched to a gene: 9. The CDR3 reads CASTYRGPYSGNTIYF. The CDR3 DNA is TGTGCCAGTACTTACAGGGGACCTTACTCTGGAAACACCATATATTTT.

V gene TRBV5-1 combines with J gene TRBJ1-1; D is possibly TRBD1 (5 bases). This CDR3 region has 15 residues. Per the germline V gene, CDR1 is SGHRS and CDR2 is YFSETQ. Between the trimmed V and J ends, which lost 4 bases and 1 base, there was a span of 14 bases. CDR3 amino acids: CASSVTDPRNTEAFF. CDR3 DNA sequence: TGCGCCAGCAGCGTGACAGACCCCCGGAACACTGAAGCTTTCTTT. The full variable domain, its missing parts supplied by reference TRBV5-1 and TRBJ1-1, is KAGVTQTPRYLIKTRGQQVTLSCSPISGHRSVSWYQQTPGQGLQFLFEYFSETQRNKGNFPGRFSGRQFSNSRSEMNVSTLELGDSALYLCASSVTDPRNTEAFFGQGTRLTVV.

The J gene is TRBJ1-2, the V gene TRBV18; 9 bases agree with TRBD1. The CDR3 runs 15 residues. CDR1 KGHSH and CDR2 LQKENI come from the germline V gene. J lost 5 bases, V lost 3 bases, and 7 bases had no gene match. CDR3 nucleotide sequence: TGTGCCAGCTCACCTCCGGGACAGGGCTTATATGGCTACACCTTC. Translated, it gives CASSPPGQGLYGYTF.

This clone occurred many times. DNA for the CDR3: TGTGCCAGCAGACCGCCGGGACAGGGTTACAATGAGCAGTTCTTC. Protein sequence: CASRPPGQGYNEQFF. V usage is TRBV28 and J usage is TRBJ2-1; 9 bases are shared with TRBD1. The CDR3 runs 15 residues. CDR1 is MDHEN and CDR2 is SYDVKM in the germline V gene. J lost 4 bases, V lost 6 bases, and 7 bases had no gene match.